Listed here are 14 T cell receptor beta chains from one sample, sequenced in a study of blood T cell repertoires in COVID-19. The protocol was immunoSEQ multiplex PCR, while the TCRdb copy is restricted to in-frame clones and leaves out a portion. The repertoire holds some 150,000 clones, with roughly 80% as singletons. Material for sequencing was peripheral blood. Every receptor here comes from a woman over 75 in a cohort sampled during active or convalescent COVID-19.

CDR3 coding DNA: TGCGCCAGCAGCTTGGCCCTACAGGGTTACGAGCAGTACTTC. It specifies CASSLALQGYEQYF. This chain joins TRBV5-1 and TRBJ2-7; a possible D gene is TRBD1 (6 bases). Trimming cost V 0 bases and J 4 bases, with 11 bases left between them. The CDR3 runs 14 residues. CDR1 is SGHRS and CDR2 is YFSETQ in the germline V gene.

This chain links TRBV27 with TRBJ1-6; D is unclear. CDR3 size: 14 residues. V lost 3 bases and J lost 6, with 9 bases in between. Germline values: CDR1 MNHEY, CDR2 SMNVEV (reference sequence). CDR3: CASSFIVSNSPLHF. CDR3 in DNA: TGTGCCAGCAGTTTCATAGTCTCTAATTCACCCCTCCACTTT.

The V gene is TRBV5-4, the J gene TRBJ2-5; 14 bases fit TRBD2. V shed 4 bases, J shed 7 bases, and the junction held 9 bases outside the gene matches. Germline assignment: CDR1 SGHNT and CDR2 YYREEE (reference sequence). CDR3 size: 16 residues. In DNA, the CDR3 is TGTGCCAGCAGCCTGGGACTAGCGGGGGCGCCGTGGACCCAGTACTTC. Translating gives CASSLGLAGAPWTQYF. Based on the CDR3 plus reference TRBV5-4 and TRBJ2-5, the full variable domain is ETGVTQSPTHLIKTRGQQVTLRCSSQSGHNTVSWYQQALGQGPQFIFQYYREEENGRGNFPPRFSGLQFPNYSSELNVNALELDDSALYLCASSLGLAGAPWTQYFGPGTRLLVL.

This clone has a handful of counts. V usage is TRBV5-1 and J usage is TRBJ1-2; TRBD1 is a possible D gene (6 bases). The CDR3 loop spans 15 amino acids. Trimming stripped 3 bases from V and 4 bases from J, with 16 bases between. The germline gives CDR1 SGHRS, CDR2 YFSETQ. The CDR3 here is CASSSLQGGVYGYTF. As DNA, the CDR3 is TGCGCCAGCAGCTCGTTACAGGGTGGGGTCTATGGCTACACCTTC.

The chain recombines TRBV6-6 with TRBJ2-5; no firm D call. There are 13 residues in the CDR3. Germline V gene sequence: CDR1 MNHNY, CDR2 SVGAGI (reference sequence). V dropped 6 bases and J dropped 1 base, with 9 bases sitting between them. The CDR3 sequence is CASSRVGQETQYF. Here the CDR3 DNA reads TGTGCCAGCAGCCGGGTTGGCCAAGAGACCCAGTACTTC.

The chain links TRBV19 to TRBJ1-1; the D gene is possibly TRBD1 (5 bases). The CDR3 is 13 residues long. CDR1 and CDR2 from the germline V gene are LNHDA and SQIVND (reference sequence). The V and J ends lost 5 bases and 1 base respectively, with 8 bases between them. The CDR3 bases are TGTGCCAGTAGTGTCAGGGAGAACACTGAAGCTTTCTTT. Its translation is CASSVRENTEAFF. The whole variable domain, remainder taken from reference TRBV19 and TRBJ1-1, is DGGITQSPKYLFRKEGQNVTLSCEQNLNHDAMYWYRQDPGQGLRLIYYSQIVNDFQKGDIAEGYSVSREKKESFPLTVTSAQKNPTAFYLCASSVRENTEAFFGQGTRLTVV.

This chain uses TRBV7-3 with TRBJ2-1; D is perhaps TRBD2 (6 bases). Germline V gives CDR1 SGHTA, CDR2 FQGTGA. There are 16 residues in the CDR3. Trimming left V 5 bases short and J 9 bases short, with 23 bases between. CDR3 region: CASSPSRGGVGGEQFF. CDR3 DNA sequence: TGTGCCAGCAGCCCCTCGCGGGGCGGGGTGGGCGGTGAGCAGTTCTTC.

Here the CDR3 DNA reads TGTGCCACCCCGGCAGGGACAGGGGACTATGGCTACACCTTC. Protein: CATPAGTGDYGYTF. V gene TRBV7-9 combines with J gene TRBJ1-2; 10 nucleotides match TRBD1. V lost 10 bases to trimming and J lost 3 bases; unmatched junction nucleotides: 8. The length of the CDR3 is 14 residues. CDR1 is SEHNR and CDR2 is FQNEAQ in the germline V gene (reference sequence).

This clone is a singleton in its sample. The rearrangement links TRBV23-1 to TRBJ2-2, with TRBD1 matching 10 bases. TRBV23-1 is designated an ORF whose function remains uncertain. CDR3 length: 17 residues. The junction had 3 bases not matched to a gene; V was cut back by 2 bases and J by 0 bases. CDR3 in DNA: TGCGCCAGCAGTCAAGGGACAGGGGCTCCGAACACCGGGGAGCTGTTTTTT. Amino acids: CASSQGTGAPNTGELFF.

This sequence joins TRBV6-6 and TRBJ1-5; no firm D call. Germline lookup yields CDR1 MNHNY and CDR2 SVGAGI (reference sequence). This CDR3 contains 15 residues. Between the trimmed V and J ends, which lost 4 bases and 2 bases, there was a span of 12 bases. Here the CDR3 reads CASSSKAARNQPQHF. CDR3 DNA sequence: TGTGCCAGCAGTTCCAAGGCGGCGCGCAATCAGCCCCAGCATTTT.

The CDR3 nucleotides read TGTGCCATCAGTGAAACGGTTCGGGGAAAAGAGACCCAGTACTTC. Amino acids: CAISETVRGKETQYF. The chain combines TRBV10-3 with TRBJ2-5; weak D call: TRBD2 (5 bases). CDR1 ENHRY and CDR2 SYGVKD come from the germline V gene. CDR3 length equals 15 residues. Trimming took off 3 bases at V and 3 bases at J, with 14 bases between the two ends.

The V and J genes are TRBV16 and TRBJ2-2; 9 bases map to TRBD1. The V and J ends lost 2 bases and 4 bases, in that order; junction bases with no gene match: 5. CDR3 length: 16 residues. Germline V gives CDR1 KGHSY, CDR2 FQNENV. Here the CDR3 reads CASSQGTGTVTGELFF. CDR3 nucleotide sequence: TGTGCCAGCAGCCAAGGGACAGGGACGGTCACCGGGGAGCTGTTTTTT. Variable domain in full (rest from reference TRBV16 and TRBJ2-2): GEEVAQTPKHLVRGEGQKAKLYCAPIKGHSYVFWYQQVLKNEFKFLISFQNENVFDETGMPKERFSAKCLPNSPCSLEIQATKLEDSAVYFCASSQGTGTVTGELFFGEGSRLTVL.

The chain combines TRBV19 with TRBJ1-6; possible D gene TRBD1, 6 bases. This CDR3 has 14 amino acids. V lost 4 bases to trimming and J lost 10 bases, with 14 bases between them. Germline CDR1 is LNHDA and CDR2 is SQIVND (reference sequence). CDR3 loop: CASSKTGSPSPLHF. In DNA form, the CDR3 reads TGTGCCAGTAGTAAGACAGGTTCCCCCTCACCCCTCCACTTT.

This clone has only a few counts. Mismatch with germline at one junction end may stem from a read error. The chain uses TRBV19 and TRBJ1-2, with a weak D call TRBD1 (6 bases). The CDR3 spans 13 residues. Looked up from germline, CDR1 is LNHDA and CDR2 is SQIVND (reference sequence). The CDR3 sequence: CASRIGQTYGYTF. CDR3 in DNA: TGTGCCAGTAGGATAGGACAGACCTATGGCTACACCTTC.